This T cell receptor beta chain is drawn from a study of HIV-infected patients and healthy controls. This clonotype was observed a few times. Looked up from germline, CDR1 is SGHTA and CDR2 is FQGNSA. This CDR3 is built from 14 residues. Trimming shortened V by 1 base and J by 5 bases, and 11 bases separated the two germline ends. One entry per CDR3 protein results from TCRdb running MiXCR on the 5' RACE reads. The sample lists 70,000 or so distinct CDR3 sequences; 16% were seen once. The sequencing sample was made of CD4+ T cells from blood. The chain has TRBV7-2 and TRBJ1-2; D not resolved. This clonotype originated in a human donor in good health. The CDR3 coding sequence is TGTGCCAGCAGCTTAGTTGGGGAAGGGTATGGCTACACCTTC. As protein: CASSLVGEGYGYTF.